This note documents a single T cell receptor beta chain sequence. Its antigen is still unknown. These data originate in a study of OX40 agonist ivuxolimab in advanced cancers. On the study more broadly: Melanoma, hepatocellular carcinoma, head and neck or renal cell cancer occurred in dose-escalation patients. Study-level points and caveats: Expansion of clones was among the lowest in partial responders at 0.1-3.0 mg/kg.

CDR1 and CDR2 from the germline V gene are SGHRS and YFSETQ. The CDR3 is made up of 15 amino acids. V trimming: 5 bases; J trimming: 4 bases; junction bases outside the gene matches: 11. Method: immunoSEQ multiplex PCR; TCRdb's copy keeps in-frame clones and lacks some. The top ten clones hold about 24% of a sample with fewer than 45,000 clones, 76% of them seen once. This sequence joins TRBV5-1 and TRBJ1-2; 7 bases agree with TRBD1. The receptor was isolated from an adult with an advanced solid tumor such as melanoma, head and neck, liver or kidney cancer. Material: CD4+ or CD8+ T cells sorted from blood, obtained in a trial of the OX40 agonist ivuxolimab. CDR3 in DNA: TGCGCCAGCAGTTATGACAGGGAGAGTGGCTATGGCTACACCTTC. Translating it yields CASSYDRESGYGYTF. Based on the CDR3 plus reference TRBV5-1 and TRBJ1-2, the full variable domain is KAGVTQTPRYLIKTRGQQVTLSCSPISGHRSVSWYQQTPGQGLQFLFEYFSETQRNKGNFPGRFSGRQFSNSRSEMNVSTLELGDSALYLCASSYDRESGYGYTFGSGTRLTVV.